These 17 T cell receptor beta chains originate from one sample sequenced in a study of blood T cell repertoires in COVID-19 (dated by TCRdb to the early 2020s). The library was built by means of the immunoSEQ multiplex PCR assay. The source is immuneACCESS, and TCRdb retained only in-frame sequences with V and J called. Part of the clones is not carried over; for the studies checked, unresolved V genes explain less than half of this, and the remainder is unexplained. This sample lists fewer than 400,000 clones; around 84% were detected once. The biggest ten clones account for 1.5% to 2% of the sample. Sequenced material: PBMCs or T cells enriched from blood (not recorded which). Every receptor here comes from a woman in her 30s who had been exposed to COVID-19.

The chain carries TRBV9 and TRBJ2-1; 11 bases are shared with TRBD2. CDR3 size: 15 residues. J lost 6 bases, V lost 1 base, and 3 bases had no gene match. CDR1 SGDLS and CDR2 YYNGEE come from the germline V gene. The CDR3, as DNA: TGTGCCAGCAGCGTAATACTAGCGGGAGTCAATGAGCAGTTCTTC. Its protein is CASSVILAGVNEQFF.

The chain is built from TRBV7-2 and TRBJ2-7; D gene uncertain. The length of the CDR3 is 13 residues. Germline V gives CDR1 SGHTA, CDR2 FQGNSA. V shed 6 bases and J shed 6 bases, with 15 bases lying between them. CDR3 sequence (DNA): TGTGCCAGCAGAGAGGCGGCCGTTTCCGAGCAGTACTTC. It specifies CASREAAVSEQYF.

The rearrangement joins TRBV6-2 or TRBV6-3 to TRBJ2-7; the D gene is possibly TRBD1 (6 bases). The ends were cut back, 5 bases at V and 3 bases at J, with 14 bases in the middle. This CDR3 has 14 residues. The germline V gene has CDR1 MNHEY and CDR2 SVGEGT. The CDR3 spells CASSPTGSLYEQYF. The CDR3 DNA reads TGTGCCAGCAGTCCGACAGGTTCACTCTACGAGCAGTACTTC.

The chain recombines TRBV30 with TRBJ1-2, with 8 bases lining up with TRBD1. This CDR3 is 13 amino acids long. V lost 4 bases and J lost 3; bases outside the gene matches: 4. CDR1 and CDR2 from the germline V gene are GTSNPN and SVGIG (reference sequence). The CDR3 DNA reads TGTGCCTGGATGGGGGGACAGGACTATGGCTACACCTTC. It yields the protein CAWMGGQDYGYTF.

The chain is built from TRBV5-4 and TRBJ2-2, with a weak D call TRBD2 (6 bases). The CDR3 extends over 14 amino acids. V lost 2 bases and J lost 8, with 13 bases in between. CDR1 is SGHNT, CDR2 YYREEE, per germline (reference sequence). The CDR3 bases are TGTGCCAGCAGCTTTCCGGAGGGCATGGGGGAGCTGTTTTTT. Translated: CASSFPEGMGELFF.

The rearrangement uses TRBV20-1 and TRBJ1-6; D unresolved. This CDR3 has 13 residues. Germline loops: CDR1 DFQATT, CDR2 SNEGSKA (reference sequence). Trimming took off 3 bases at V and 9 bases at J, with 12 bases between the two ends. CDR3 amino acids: CSASSERSSPLHF. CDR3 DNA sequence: TGCAGTGCTAGTTCAGAAAGGAGTTCACCCCTCCACTTT.

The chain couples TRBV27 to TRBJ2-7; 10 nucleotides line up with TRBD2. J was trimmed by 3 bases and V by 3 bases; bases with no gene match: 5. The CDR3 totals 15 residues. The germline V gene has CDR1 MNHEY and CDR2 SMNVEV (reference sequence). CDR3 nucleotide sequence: TGTGCCAGCAGTTTCTCTAGCGGGAGTATCTACGAGCAGTACTTC. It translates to CASSFSSGSIYEQYF.

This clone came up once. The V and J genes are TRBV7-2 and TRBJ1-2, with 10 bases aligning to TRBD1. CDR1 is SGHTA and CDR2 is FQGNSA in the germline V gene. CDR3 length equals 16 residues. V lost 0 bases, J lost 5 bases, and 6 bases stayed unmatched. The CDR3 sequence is CASSLAPRTGGYGYTF. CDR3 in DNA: TGTGCCAGCAGCTTAGCGCCCAGGACAGGGGGATATGGCTACACCTTC. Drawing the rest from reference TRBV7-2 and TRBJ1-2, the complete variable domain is GAGVSQSPSNKVTEKGKDVELRCDPISGHTALYWYRQSLGQGLEFLIYFQGNSAPDKSGLPSDRFSAERTGGSVSTLTIQRTQQEDSAVYLCASSLAPRTGGYGYTFGSGTRLTVV.

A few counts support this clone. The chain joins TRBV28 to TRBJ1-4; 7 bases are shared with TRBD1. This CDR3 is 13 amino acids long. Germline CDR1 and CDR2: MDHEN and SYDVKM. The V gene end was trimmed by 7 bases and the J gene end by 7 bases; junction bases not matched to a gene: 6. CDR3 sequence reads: CASKGAVGEKLFF. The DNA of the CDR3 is TGTGCCAGCAAGGGGGCGGTCGGTGAAAAACTGTTTTTT. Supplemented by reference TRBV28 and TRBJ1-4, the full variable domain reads DVKVTQSSRYLVKRTGEKVFLECVQDMDHENMFWYRQDPGLGLRLIYFSYDVKMKEKGDIPEGYSVSREKKERFSLILESASTNQTSMYLCASKGAVGEKLFFGSGTQLSVL.

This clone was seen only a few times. For the CDR3, the DNA is TGTGCCAGCTCCACACCAGGGGGGCCTCAAGAGACCCAGTACTTC. Translated, it gives CASSTPGGPQETQYF. The chain joins TRBV18 to TRBJ2-5; perhaps TRBD1 as D (7 bases). Per the germline V gene, CDR1 is KGHSH and CDR2 is LQKENI. CDR3 length: 15 amino acids. With 6 bases removed from V and 2 bases from J, the gap between germline ends came to 16 bases.

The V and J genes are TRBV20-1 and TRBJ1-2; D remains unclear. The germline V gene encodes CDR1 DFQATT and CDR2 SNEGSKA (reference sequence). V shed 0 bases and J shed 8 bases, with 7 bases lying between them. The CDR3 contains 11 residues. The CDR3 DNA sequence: TGCAGTGCTAGAGATCCACGGGGCTACACCTTC. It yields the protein CSARDPRGYTF.

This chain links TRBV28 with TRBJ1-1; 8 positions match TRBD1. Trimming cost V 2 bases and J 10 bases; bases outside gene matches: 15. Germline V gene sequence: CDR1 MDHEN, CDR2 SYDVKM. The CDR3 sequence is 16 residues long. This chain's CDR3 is CASSLAAGADRGAAFF. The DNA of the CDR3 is TGTGCCAGCAGTTTAGCGGCGGGGGCAGACAGGGGTGCAGCTTTCTTT.

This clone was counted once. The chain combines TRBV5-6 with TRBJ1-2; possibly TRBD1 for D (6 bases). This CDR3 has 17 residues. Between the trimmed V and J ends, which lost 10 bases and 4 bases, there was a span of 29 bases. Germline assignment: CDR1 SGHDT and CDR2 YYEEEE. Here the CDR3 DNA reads TGTGCCGGACCCTACAGGTGGGAGGGGGGAAGGCCCTATGGCTACACCTTC. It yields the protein CAGPYRWEGGRPYGYTF.

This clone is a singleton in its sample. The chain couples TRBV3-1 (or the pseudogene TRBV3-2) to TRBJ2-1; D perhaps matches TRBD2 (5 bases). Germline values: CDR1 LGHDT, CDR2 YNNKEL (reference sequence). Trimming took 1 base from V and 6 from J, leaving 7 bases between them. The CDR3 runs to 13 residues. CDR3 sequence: CASSQASGNEQFF. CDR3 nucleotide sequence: TGTGCCAGCAGCCAAGCAAGCGGCAATGAGCAGTTCTTC.

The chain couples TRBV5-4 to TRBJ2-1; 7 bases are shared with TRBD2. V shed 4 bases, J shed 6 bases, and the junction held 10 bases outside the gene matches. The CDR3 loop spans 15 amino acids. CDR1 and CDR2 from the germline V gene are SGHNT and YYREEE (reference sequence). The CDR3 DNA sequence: TGTGCCAGCAGCCAAGGTGGTGGGGAGGGCAATGAGCAGTTCTTC. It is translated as CASSQGGGEGNEQFF.

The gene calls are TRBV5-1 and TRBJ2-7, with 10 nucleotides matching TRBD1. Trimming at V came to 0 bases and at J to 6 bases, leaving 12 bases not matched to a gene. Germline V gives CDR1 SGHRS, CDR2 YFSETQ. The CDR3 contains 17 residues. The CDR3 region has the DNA TGCGCCAGCAGCTTGGACGTCACCGGGACAGGGGTCGGCGAGCAGTACTTC. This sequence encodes CASSLDVTGTGVGEQYF.

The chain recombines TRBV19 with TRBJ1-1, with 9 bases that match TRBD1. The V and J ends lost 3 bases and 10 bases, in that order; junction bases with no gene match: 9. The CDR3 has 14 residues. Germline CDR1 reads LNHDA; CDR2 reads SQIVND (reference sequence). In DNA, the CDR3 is TGTGCCAGTAGTATTTCCGGGACAGGGCGGACAGCTTTCTTT. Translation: CASSISGTGRTAFF. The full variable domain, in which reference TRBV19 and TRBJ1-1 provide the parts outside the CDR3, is DGGITQSPKYLFRKEGQNVTLSCEQNLNHDAMYWYRQDPGQGLRLIYYSQIVNDFQKGDIAEGYSVSREKKESFPLTVTSAQKNPTAFYLCASSISGTGRTAFFGQGTRLTVV.